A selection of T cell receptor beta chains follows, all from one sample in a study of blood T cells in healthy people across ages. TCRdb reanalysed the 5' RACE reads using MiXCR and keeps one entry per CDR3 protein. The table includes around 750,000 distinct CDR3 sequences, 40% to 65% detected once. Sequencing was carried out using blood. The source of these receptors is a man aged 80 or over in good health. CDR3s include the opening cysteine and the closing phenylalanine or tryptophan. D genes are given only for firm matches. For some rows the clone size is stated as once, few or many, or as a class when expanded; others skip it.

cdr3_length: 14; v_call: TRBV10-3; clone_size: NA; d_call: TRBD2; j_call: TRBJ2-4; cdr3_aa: CAISDIWEGNIQYF; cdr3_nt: TGTGCCATCAGTGATATATGGGAGGGGAACATTCAGTACTTC
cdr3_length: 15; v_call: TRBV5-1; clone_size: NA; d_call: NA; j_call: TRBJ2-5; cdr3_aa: CASSPTPTGYETQYF; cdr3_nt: TGCGCCAGCAGCCCCACCCCTACAGGGTACGAGACCCAGTACTTC
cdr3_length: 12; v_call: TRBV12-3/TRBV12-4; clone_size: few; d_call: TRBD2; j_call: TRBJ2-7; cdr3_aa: CASSNGGYEQYF; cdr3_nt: TGTGCCAGCAGTAACGGGGGGTACGAGCAGTACTTC
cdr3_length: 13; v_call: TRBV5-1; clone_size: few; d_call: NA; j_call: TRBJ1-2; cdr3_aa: CASHEGSAYGYTF; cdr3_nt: TGCGCCAGCCACGAGGGGAGCGCCTATGGCTACACCTTC
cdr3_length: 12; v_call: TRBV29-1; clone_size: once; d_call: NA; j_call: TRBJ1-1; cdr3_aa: CSVEDGHTEAFF; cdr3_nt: TGCAGCGTTGAAGACGGACACACTGAAGCTTTCTTT
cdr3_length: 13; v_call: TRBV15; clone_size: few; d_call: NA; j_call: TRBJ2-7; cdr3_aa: CATSRGASYEQYF; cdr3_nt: TGTGCCACCTCCCGGGGTGCGTCCTACGAGCAGTACTTC
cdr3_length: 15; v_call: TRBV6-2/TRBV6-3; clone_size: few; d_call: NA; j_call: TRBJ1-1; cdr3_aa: CASSYPSGGASEAFF; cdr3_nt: TGTGCCAGCAGTTACCCCTCGGGGGGCGCGTCGGAAGCTTTCTTT
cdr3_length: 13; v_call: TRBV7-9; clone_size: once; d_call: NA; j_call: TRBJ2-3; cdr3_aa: CASSSGTDRYAYF; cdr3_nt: TGTGCCAGCAGTTCCGGAACGGACAGATACGCGTATTTT
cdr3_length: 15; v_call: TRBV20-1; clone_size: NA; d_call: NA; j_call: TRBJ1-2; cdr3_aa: CSARDYRRGFYGYTF; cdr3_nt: TGCAGTGCTAGAGATTACCGCAGGGGATTCTATGGCTACACCTTC
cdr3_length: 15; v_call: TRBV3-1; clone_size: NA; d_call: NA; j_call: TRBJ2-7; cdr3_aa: CASSQVGGFQDEQYF; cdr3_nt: TGTGCCAGCAGCCAAGTGGGAGGATTTCAGGACGAGCAGTACTTC
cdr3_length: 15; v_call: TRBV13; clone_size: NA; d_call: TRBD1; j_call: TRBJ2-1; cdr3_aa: CASSLKWTGGSEQFF; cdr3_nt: TGTGCCAGCAGCTTAAAGTGGACAGGGGGCTCTGAGCAGTTCTTC
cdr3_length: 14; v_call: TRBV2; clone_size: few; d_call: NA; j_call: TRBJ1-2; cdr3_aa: CASTDTGARDGYTF; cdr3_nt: TGTGCCAGCACCGATACCGGGGCCAGGGACGGCTACACCTTC
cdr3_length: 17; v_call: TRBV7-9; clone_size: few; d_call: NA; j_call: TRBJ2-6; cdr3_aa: CASSFPGSSAGANVLTF; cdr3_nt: TGTGCCAGCAGCTTCCCGGGGTCATCGGCTGGGGCCAACGTCCTGACTTTC
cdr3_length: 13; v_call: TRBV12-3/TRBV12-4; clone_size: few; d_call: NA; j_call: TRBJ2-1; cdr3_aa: CASSEVASNEQFF; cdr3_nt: TGTGCCAGCAGCGAGGTTGCCTCCAATGAGCAGTTCTTC
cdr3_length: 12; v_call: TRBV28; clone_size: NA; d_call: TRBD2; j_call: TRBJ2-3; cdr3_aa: CASSLSGSHAYF; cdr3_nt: TGTGCCAGCAGCCTCAGCGGGAGTCACGCGTATTTT
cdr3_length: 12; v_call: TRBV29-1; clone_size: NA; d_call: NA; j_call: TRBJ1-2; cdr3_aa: CSVEGGPGGYTF; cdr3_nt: TGCAGCGTTGAGGGGGGTCCGGGCGGCTACACCTTC
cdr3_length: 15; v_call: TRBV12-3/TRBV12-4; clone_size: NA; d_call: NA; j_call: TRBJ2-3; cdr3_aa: CASSQGGVGADTQYF; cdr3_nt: TGTGCCAGCAGCCAAGGGGGAGTCGGGGCAGATACGCAGTATTTT
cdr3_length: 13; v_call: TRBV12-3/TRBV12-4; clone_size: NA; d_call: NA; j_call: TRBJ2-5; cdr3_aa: CASSLVGQETRYF; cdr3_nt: TGTGCCAGCAGTTTAGTGGGCCAAGAGACCCGGTACTTC
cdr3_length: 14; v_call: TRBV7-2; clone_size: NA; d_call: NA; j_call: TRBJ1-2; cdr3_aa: CASSLAQGGYGYTF; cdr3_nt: TGTGCCAGCAGCTTAGCGCAGGGTGGCTATGGCTACACCTTC
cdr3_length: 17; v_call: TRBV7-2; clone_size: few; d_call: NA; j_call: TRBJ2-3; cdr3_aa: CASSLGRAGGGTDTQYF; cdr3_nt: TGTGCCAGCAGCTTAGGGCGGGCGGGCGGCGGGACAGATACGCAGTATTTT
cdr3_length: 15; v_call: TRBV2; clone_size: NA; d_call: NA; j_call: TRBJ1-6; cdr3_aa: CASVPQGPHNSPLHF; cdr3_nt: TGTGCCAGCGTCCCACAGGGTCCCCATAATTCACCCCTCCACTTT
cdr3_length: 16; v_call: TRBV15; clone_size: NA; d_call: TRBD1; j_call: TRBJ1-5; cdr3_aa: CATSRSGTGITQPQHF; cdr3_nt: TGTGCCACCAGCAGATCCGGGACAGGGATAACTCAGCCCCAGCATTTT
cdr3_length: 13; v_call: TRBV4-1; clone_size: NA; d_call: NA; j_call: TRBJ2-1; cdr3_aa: CASSQGWADEQFF; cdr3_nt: TGCGCCAGCAGCCAAGGGTGGGCGGATGAGCAGTTCTTC
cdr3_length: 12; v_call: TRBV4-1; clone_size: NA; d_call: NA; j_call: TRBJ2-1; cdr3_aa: CASSHAHNEQFF; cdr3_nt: TGCGCCAGCAGCCATGCCCACAATGAGCAGTTCTTC
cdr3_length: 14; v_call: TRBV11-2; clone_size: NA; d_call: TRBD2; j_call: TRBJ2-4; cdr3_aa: CASSILAGKNIQYF; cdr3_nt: TGTGCCAGCAGCATCTTAGCGGGAAAAAACATTCAGTACTTC
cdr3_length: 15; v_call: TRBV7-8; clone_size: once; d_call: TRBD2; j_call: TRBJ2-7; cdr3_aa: CASSLIGAGGYEQYF; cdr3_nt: TGTGCCAGCAGCTTAATTGGAGCGGGAGGCTACGAGCAGTACTTC
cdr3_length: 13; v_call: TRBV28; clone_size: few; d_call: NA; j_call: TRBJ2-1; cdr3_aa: CASSAPLGNEQFF; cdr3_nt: TGTGCCAGCAGTGCCCCCCTGGGGAATGAGCAGTTCTTC
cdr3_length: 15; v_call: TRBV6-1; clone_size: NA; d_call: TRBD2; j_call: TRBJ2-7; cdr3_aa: CASSEQTSWIREQYF; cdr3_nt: TGTGCCAGCAGTGAGCAGACTAGCTGGATTCGGGAGCAGTACTTC
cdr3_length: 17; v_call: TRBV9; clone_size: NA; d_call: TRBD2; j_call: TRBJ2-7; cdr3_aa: CASSANTSGILTYEQYF; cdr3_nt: TGTGCCAGCAGCGCAAACACTAGCGGGATATTAACCTACGAGCAGTACTTC
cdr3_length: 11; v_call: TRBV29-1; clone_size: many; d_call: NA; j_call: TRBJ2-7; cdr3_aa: CSALGSYEQYF; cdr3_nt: TGCAGCGCCCTGGGCTCCTACGAGCAGTACTTC
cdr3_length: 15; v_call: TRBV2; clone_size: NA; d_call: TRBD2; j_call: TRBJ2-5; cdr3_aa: CANLRTSGGQETQYF; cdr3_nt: TGTGCCAACCTGAGGACTAGCGGGGGTCAAGAGACCCAGTACTTC
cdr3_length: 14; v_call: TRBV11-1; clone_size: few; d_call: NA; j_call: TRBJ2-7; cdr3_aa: CASSLGERLYEQYF; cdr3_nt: TGTGCCAGCAGCTTAGGGGAAAGACTCTACGAGCAGTACTTC
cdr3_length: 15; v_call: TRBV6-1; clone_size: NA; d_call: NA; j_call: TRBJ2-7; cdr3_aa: CASSYLTSMGYEQYF; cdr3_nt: TGTGCCAGCAGCTATCTGACTAGTATGGGGTACGAGCAGTACTTC
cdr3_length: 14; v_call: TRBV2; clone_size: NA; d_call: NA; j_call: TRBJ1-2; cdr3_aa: CASSVKVELYGYTF; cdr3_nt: TGTGCCAGCAGTGTTAAGGTGGAACTCTATGGCTACACCTTC
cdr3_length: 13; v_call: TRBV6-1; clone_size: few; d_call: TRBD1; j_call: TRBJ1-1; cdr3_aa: CASRQGLNTEAFF; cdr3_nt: TGTGCCAGCAGACAGGGGTTGAACACTGAAGCTTTCTTT
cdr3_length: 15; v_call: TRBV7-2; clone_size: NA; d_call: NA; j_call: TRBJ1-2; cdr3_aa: CASSLGGGSSYGYTF; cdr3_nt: TGTGCCAGCAGCTTAGGCGGGGGGTCCTCCTATGGCTACACCTTC
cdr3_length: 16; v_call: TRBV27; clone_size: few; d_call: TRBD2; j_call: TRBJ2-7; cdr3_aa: CASSPLAGGSSYEQYF; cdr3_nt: TGTGCCAGCAGTCCTTTAGCGGGAGGGTCCTCCTACGAGCAGTACTTC
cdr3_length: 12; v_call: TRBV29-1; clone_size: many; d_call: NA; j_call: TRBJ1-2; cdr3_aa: CSVAAGAAGYTF; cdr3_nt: TGCAGCGTTGCTGCGGGGGCAGCTGGCTACACCTTC
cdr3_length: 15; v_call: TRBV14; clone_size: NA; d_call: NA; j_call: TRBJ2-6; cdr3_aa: CASSLRDSGANVLTF; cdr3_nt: TGTGCCAGCAGCCTACGGGACTCTGGGGCCAACGTCCTGACTTTC
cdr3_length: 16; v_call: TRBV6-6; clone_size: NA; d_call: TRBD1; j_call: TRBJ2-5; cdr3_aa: CASSYRGQGAGETQYF; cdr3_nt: TGTGCCAGCAGTTACCGAGGACAGGGGGCGGGAGAGACCCAGTACTTC
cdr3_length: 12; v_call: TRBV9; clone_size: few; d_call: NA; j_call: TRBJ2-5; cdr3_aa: CASSVGGTEQYF; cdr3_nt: TGTGCCAGCAGCGTAGGGGGGACTGAGCAGTACTTC
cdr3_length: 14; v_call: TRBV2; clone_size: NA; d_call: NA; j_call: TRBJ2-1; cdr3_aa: CASTGGLAGNEQFF; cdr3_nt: TGTGCCAGCACTGGAGGGCTAGCAGGAAATGAGCAGTTCTTC
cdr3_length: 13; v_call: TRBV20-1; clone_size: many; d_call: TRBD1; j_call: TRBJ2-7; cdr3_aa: CSARTGGTSEQYF; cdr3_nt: TGCAGTGCTCGGACAGGGGGGACCTCGGAGCAGTACTTC
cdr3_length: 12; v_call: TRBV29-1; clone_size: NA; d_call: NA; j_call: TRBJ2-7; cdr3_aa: CSVKSGSGEQYF; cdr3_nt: TGCAGCGTTAAATCCGGATCTGGGGAGCAGTACTTC
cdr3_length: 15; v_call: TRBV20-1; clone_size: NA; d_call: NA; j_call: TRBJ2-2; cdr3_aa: CSARGHRRNTGELFF; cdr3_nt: TGCAGTGCTAGAGGACATAGGAGGAACACCGGGGAGCTGTTTTTT
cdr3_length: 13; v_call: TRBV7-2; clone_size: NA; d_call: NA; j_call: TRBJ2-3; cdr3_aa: CASNLTRRRYAYF; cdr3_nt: TGTGCCAGCAACTTAACTAGACGCAGATACGCGTATTTT
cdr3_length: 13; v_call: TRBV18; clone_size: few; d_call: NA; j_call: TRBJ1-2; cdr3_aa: CASSAGQEYGYTF; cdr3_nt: TGTGCCAGCTCCGCGGGGCAAGAATATGGCTACACCTTC